Listed here are 11 T cell receptor beta chains from one sample, sequenced in a study of blood T cell repertoires in COVID-19. The table came from immunoSEQ multiplex PCR; TCRdb's copy has only in-frame clones and leaves some out. The sample has about 230,000 clones, approximately 89% seen once. Sequenced input: PBMCs or T cells enriched from blood (not recorded which). All receptors come from a woman under 40 who had been exposed to COVID-19.

The V call is TRBV2, the J call TRBJ2-7; D perhaps matches TRBD1 (6 bases). Germline V gene data show CDR1 as SNHLY and CDR2 as FYNNEI. The V and J ends lost 7 bases and 3 bases respectively, with 13 bases between them. The CDR3 length is 13 residues. The CDR3 is CASIEEGGYEQYF. The DNA of the CDR3 is TGTGCCAGCATAGAGGAAGGGGGCTACGAGCAGTACTTC.

The sample holds one count of this clone. The gene calls are TRBV7-9 and TRBJ1-3; tentative D call: TRBD1 (5 bases). V dropped 5 bases and J dropped 0 bases, with 14 bases sitting between them. The CDR3 runs to 16 residues. Germline V gene lookup returns CDR1 SEHNR and CDR2 FQNEAQ (reference sequence). The CDR3: CASSLADSYSGNTIYF. The CDR3 nucleotides read TGTGCCAGCAGCCTCGCTGACAGCTACTCTGGAAACACCATATATTTT.

This chain uses TRBV19 with TRBJ1-2; 9 bases are a match to TRBD1. The CDR3 has 15 amino acids. Looked up from germline, CDR1 is LNHDA and CDR2 is SQIVND (reference sequence). The V gene end was trimmed by 6 bases and the J gene end by 7 bases; junction bases not matched to a gene: 12. As DNA, the CDR3 is TGTGCCAGTAGCCTGGACAGGGGCGTCGGATTTGGCTACACCTTC. Protein: CASSLDRGVGFGYTF.

The chain has TRBV11-1 and TRBJ2-7; TRBD1 is a possible D gene (5 bases). Germline-derived CDR1 and CDR2 are SGHAT and FQDESV (reference sequence). Trimming stripped 2 bases from V and 2 bases from J, with 10 bases between. The CDR3 runs 14 residues. CDR3 amino acids: CASSLNRLTYEQYF. The CDR3, as DNA: TGTGCCAGCAGCTTAAACAGGCTGACCTACGAGCAGTACTTC.

The J gene is TRBJ2-2, the V gene TRBV19; D ambiguous. Per germline, CDR1 LNHDA and CDR2 SQIVND (reference sequence). The V end was cut by 3 bases, the J end by 5 bases, with 4 bases between. The CDR3 has 12 amino acids. The CDR3 DNA follows: TGTGCCAGTAGTATCGTGACCGGGGAGCTGTTTTTT. Translating gives CASSIVTGELFF.

The J gene is TRBJ1-1, the V gene TRBV6-5, with no clear D. There are 13 residues in the CDR3. The V end lost 5 bases, the J end lost 2 bases, and 9 bases lay between the germline ends. Germline V CDR1 and CDR2: MNHEY, SVGAGI. The CDR3 region has the DNA TGTGCCAGCAGTCGAACGACTAACACTGAAGCTTTCTTT. Amino acids: CASSRTTNTEAFF.

This clone was observed a handful of times. The chain recombines TRBV29-1 with TRBJ1-2; possibly TRBD1 for D (6 bases). The CDR3 extends over 17 amino acids. Per germline, CDR1 SQVTM and CDR2 ANQGSEA. The V end lost 2 bases, the J end lost 6 bases, and 25 bases lay between the germline ends. CDR3 loop: CSVERPSAGHGGDGYTF. DNA for the CDR3: TGCAGCGTTGAACGTCCGTCAGCGGGACACGGGGGGGATGGCTACACCTTC. Complete variable domain (other parts from reference TRBV29-1 and TRBJ1-2): SAVISQKPSRDICQRGTSLTIQCQVDSQVTMMFWYRQQPGQSLTLIATANQGSEATYESGFVIDKFPISRPNLTFSTLTVSNMSPEDSSIYLCSVERPSAGHGGDGYTFGSGTRLTVV.

CDR3 region: CASSSIAGGLRDTQYF. The CDR3 DNA reads as TGTGCCAGCAGCTCGATAGCGGGAGGCCTTAGAGATACGCAGTATTTT. The J gene is TRBJ2-3, the V gene TRBV11-2, with TRBD2 matching 10 bases. The CDR3 runs to 16 residues. CDR1 and CDR2 (germline): SGHAT, FQNNGV. J was trimmed by 5 bases and V by 4 bases; bases with no gene match: 9.

This chain uses TRBV20-1 with TRBJ2-7; TRBD2 matches 9 bases. The CDR3 extends over 12 amino acids. The junction had 2 bases not matched to a gene; V was cut back by 3 bases and J by 5 bases. Germline loops: CDR1 DFQATT, CDR2 SNEGSKA (reference sequence). For the CDR3, the DNA is TGCAGTGCTAGTAGCGGGAGAGACGAGCAGTACTTC. This encodes CSASSGRDEQYF.

J is TRBJ2-2 and V is TRBV19, with 11 bases fitting TRBD1. Trimming took 5 bases from V and 5 from J; bases not matched to a gene: 1. Germline CDR1 LNHDA, CDR2 SQIVND (reference sequence). The CDR3 extends over 14 amino acids. The CDR3 is CASSRDRGTGELFF. The CDR3 DNA follows: TGTGCCAGTAGTCGGGACAGGGGGACCGGGGAGCTGTTTTTT.

This clone has only a few counts. The chain links TRBV25-1 to TRBJ2-4; D might be TRBD1 (6 bases). Looked up from germline, CDR1 is MGHDK and CDR2 is SYGVNS. Trimming pared 6 bases from V and 0 bases from J, leaving 9 bases between. The CDR3 covers 14 residues. CDR3 region: CASRDSIAKNIQYF. In DNA form, the CDR3 reads TGTGCCAGCAGGGACAGCATAGCCAAAAACATTCAGTACTTC.